These 23 T cell receptor beta chains came from one sample sequenced in a study of Graves' ophthalmopathy and Graves' hyperthyroidism. Amplification from RNA transcripts yielded the TCR beta CDR3 regions. Following a first-round RT-PCR that used HTBI primers, a second-round multiplex PCR was carried out. One entry per CDR3 protein results from TCRdb running MiXCR on the multiplex PCR reads. The data show 650,000 to 900,000 distinct CDR3 sequences, with 40% seen just once and 40% to 45% held by the top ten. Sequencing was carried out using peripheral blood. The source is an adult man with Graves' ophthalmopathy.

This rearrangement joins TRBV7-4 to TRBJ1-1; no reliable D call. Germline V gene sequence: CDR1 SGHVT, CDR2 SQSDAQ. The ends were cut back, 11 bases at V and 0 bases at J, with 10 bases in the middle. The CDR3 consists of 12 residues. For the CDR3, the DNA is TGTGCCTGGCGGTCCATGAACACTGAAGCTTTCTTT. Translation gives CAWRSMNTEAFF. Based on the CDR3 plus reference TRBV7-4 and TRBJ1-1, the full variable domain is GAGVSQSPRYKVAKRGRDVALRCDSISGHVTLYWYRQTLGQGSEVLTYSQSDAQRDKSGRPSGRFSAERPERSVSTLKIQRTEQGDSAVYLCAWRSMNTEAFFGQGTRLTVV.

As regards this clonotype: The conserved phenylalanine or tryptophan normally closing the CDR3 is absent here, so this likely arose from a read error. It is unclear where the CDR3 begins or ends on the DNA, so no DNA is shown, and the CDR3 is as TCRdb lists it. This chain connects TRBV2 to TRBJ2-6; the table's D call TRBD2 went unverified against the DNA. The CDR3 spans 9 amino acids, including both terminal residues. In germline, CDR1 is SNHLY, CDR2 FYNNEI. This CDR3 reads CASSTSGTS.

This sequence joins TRBV25-1 and TRBJ1-2; possible D gene TRBD1, 5 bases. Germline V gives CDR1 MGHDK, CDR2 SYGVNS. CDR3 length: 11 amino acids. V shed 5 bases and J shed 8 bases, with 9 bases lying between them. This CDR3 is CASSQGRGYTF. In nucleotides, the CDR3 is TGTGCCAGCAGTCAGGGTCGGGGCTACACCTTC.

This clonotype turned up a few times. This CDR3 is CASSQVTGSSYEQYF. CDR3 DNA sequence: TGCGCCAGCAGCCAAGTGACAGGGAGCTCCTACGAGCAGTACTTC. The rearrangement uses TRBV4-1 and TRBJ2-7; 7 positions match TRBD1. The CDR3 is made up of 15 amino acids. CDR1 is MGHRA, CDR2 YSYEKL, per germline. The trim removed 1 base at V and 0 bases at J, leaving 3 bases unmatched.

The rearrangement links TRBV7-9 to TRBJ1-3, with D hard to call. V shed 1 base and J shed 0 bases, with 4 bases lying between them. Germline values: CDR1 SEHNR, CDR2 FQNEAQ (reference sequence). The CDR3 is 14 amino acids. The CDR3 region is CASSLEPSGNTIYF. In DNA, the CDR3 is TGTGCCAGCAGCTTAGAACCCTCTGGAAACACCATATATTTT.

This rearrangement joins TRBV7-8 to TRBJ1-2; possibly TRBD1 for D (6 bases). V was trimmed by 2 bases and J by 4 bases, leaving 20 bases between them. CDR3 length: 17 residues. Germline CDR1 is SGHVS and CDR2 is FQNEAQ. The CDR3 loop reads CASSLMRLGATGYGYTF. CDR3 DNA: TGTGCCAGCAGCTTAATGAGACTGGGGGCGACGGGCTATGGCTACACCTTC.

The table lists this clonotype with a few counts. The chain links TRBV2 to TRBJ1-6; possibly TRBD1 for D (6 bases). The CDR3 totals 13 residues. V was shortened by 11 bases and J by 10 bases, with 18 bases between the two germline ends. Germline V gene data show CDR1 as SNHLY and CDR2 as FYNNEI. The CDR3 nucleotides read TGTGCCTATCGGACAGCCCCAGGATCACCCCTCCACTTT. Its protein is CAYRTAPGSPLHF.

Regarding this clonotype: A read error may explain this, as a much larger clone is one base away. V and J are TRBV20-1 and TRBJ2-7; perhaps TRBD1 as D (5 bases). CDR3 length equals 12 residues. The ends were cut back, 1 base at V and 3 bases at J, with 7 bases in the middle. Germline lookup yields CDR1 DFQATT and CDR2 SNEGSKA (reference sequence). The CDR3 loop reads CSARGQNYEQYF. The CDR3 DNA sequence: TGCAGTGCTAGAGGACAGAACTACGAGCAGTACTTC.

This rearrangement joins TRBV25-1 to TRBJ2-2; D uncertain. This CDR3 is 14 amino acids long. Germline V gene sequence: CDR1 MGHDK, CDR2 SYGVNS. V dropped 5 bases and J dropped 4 bases, with 11 bases sitting between them. CDR3 bases: TGTGCCAGCAGTTTTCTCGGCGGCACCGGGGAGCTGTTTTTT. As protein: CASSFLGGTGELFF. The complete variable domain, with remaining parts taken from reference TRBV25-1 and TRBJ2-2, reads EADIYQTPRYLVIGTGKKITLECSQTMGHDKMYWYQQDPGMELHLIHYSYGVNSTEKGDLSSESTVSRIRTEHFPLTLESARPSHTSQYLCASSFLGGTGELFFGEGSRLTVL.

The V call is TRBV25-1, the J call TRBJ2-2, with 8 bases fitting TRBD1. The V gene's germline CDR1 is MGHDK and CDR2 SYGVNS. CDR3 length equals 12 residues. After removal of 8 bases from V and 5 bases from J, the junction contained 1 base not matched to a gene. CDR3: CASWTGTGELFF. The CDR3 region has the DNA TGTGCCAGCTGGACAGGGACCGGGGAGCTGTTTTTT.

The sample holds many counts of this clonotype. The rearrangement links TRBV29-1 to TRBJ1-4, with D possibly being TRBD1 (5 bases). V was trimmed by 6 bases and J by 0 bases, leaving 8 bases between them. CDR3 length equals 13 residues. Germline assignment: CDR1 SQVTM and CDR2 ANQGSEA. The CDR3 DNA reads TGCAGCGTGACAGTCGCAACTAATGAAAAACTGTTTTTT. It is translated as CSVTVATNEKLFF.

The chain combines TRBV7-9 with TRBJ2-5; possible D gene TRBD2, 6 bases. There are 14 residues in the CDR3. The V end was cut by 0 bases, the J end by 4 bases, with 9 bases between. Germline V gene sequence: CDR1 SEHNR, CDR2 FQNEAQ (reference sequence). This chain's CDR3 is CASSLATSVETQYF. CDR3 DNA sequence: TGTGCCAGCAGCTTAGCGACTAGTGTAGAGACCCAGTACTTC.

The gene calls are TRBV7-2 and TRBJ2-7, with D tentatively TRBD1 (5 bases). CDR1 is SGHTA and CDR2 is FQGNSA in the germline V gene. V lost 1 base, J lost 3 bases, and 13 bases lay in between. CDR3 length equals 15 residues. CDR3 bases: TGTGCCAGCAGCTTAGTCGCAGGACAAAACTACGAGCAGTACTTC. This encodes CASSLVAGQNYEQYF.

The table lists this clonotype with many counts. V and J are TRBV19 and TRBJ1-2; D might be TRBD1 (6 bases). The CDR3 loop spans 12 amino acids. V dropped 8 bases and J dropped 6 bases, with 13 bases sitting between them. Germline CDR1 reads LNHDA; CDR2 reads SQIVND (reference sequence). For the CDR3, the DNA is TGTGCCAGTGGGTCACAGGGTCATGGCTACACCTTC. Protein sequence: CASGSQGHGYTF.

This clonotype has a count of ten or more. The chain joins TRBV20-1 to TRBJ1-2, with TRBD1 identical over 11 bases. CDR3 length: 14 residues. Germline V gene lookup returns CDR1 DFQATT and CDR2 SNEGSKA (reference sequence). V was pared by 6 bases and J by 4 bases, with 7 bases of the junction left unmatched. The CDR3: CSAKGQGASYGYTF. In DNA form, the CDR3 reads TGCAGTGCGAAAGGACAGGGGGCAAGCTATGGCTACACCTTC.

The chain is built from TRBV7-2 and TRBJ2-3, with 10 bases fitting TRBD2. The CDR3 spans 16 residues. V shed 5 bases and J 1 base; nucleotides not matched to a gene: 6. The germline V gene has CDR1 SGHTA and CDR2 FQGNSA. CDR3 nucleotide sequence: TGTGCCAGCAGCATGAATAGCGGGGGGCGCACAGATACGCAGTATTTT. Protein product: CASSMNSGGRTDTQYF. Together with reference TRBV7-2 and TRBJ2-3, the CDR3 gives the full variable domain: GAGVSQSPSNKVTEKGKDVELRCDPISGHTALYWYRQSLGQGLEFLIYFQGNSAPDKSGLPSDRFSAERTGGSVSTLTIQRTQQEDSAVYLCASSMNSGGRTDTQYFGPGTRLTVL.

The rearrangement uses TRBV24-1 and TRBJ1-2, with TRBD1 matching over 7 bases. Trimming removed 3 bases from V and 5 bases from J; junction bases left unmatched: 2. Germline CDR1 KGHDR, CDR2 SFDVKD. This CDR3 contains 13 residues. The CDR3: CATSDLTGYGYTF. DNA for the CDR3: TGTGCCACCAGTGATCTGACAGGGTATGGCTACACCTTC.

The rearrangement links TRBV29-1 to TRBJ2-5; no firm D call. This CDR3 region has 9 residues. Germline lookup yields CDR1 SQVTM and CDR2 ANQGSEA. The V and J ends lost 6 bases and 11 bases respectively, with 10 bases between them. The CDR3 bases are TGCAGCGTCATTACCGGACAGTACTTC. Its translation is CSVITGQYF.

The chain employs TRBV25-1 and TRBJ2-5; TRBD1 might be the D (6 bases). Germline V lookup: CDR1 MGHDK, CDR2 SYGVNS. V was clipped by 8 bases and J by 5 bases, with 18 bases between them. CDR3 length equals 14 residues. The CDR3 reads CASSPGTSTETQYF. The CDR3 DNA is TGTGCCAGCTCACCCGGGACATCAACGGAGACCCAGTACTTC.

This clonotype was found many times. This rearrangement joins TRBV10-3 to TRBJ1-2; D gene uncertain. Trimming took off 4 bases at V and 3 bases at J, with 12 bases between the two ends. The germline CDR1 and CDR2 sequences are ENHRY and SYGVKD. CDR3 size: 14 residues. The CDR3: CAISAGLDDYGYTF. CDR3 coding DNA: TGTGCCATCAGTGCCGGATTGGACGACTATGGCTACACCTTC.

The genes are TRBV19 and TRBJ1-1; 7 bases match TRBD1. Germline CDR1 reads LNHDA; CDR2 reads SQIVND (reference sequence). The CDR3 is 16 residues long. V trimming: 3 bases; J trimming: 6 bases; junction bases outside the gene matches: 13. CDR3 sequence (DNA): TGTGCCAGTAGTATTCCCGGGGTGACAGGGACTCCTGAAGCTTTCTTT. Its translation is CASSIPGVTGTPEAFF.

The table lists this clonotype with many counts. The V gene is TRBV10-3, the J gene TRBJ2-5, with D unresolved. Trimming cost V 4 bases and J 5 bases, with 17 bases left between them. In germline, CDR1 is ENHRY, CDR2 SYGVKD. There are 15 residues in the CDR3. The CDR3 loop is CAISGKEGLGETQYF. Written as DNA, the CDR3 is TGTGCCATCAGTGGCAAAGAAGGGCTAGGGGAGACCCAGTACTTC.

This clonotype occurred many times. This chain uses TRBV10-3 with TRBJ2-7, with D perhaps matching TRBD1 (7 bases). The CDR3 has 14 residues. The V end was cut by 1 base, the J end by 3 bases, with 10 bases between. In germline, CDR1 is ENHRY, CDR2 SYGVKD. The DNA of the CDR3 is TGTGCCATCAGTGAGTACCAGGGGGGCTACGAGCAGTACTTC. It encodes CAISEYQGGYEQYF.